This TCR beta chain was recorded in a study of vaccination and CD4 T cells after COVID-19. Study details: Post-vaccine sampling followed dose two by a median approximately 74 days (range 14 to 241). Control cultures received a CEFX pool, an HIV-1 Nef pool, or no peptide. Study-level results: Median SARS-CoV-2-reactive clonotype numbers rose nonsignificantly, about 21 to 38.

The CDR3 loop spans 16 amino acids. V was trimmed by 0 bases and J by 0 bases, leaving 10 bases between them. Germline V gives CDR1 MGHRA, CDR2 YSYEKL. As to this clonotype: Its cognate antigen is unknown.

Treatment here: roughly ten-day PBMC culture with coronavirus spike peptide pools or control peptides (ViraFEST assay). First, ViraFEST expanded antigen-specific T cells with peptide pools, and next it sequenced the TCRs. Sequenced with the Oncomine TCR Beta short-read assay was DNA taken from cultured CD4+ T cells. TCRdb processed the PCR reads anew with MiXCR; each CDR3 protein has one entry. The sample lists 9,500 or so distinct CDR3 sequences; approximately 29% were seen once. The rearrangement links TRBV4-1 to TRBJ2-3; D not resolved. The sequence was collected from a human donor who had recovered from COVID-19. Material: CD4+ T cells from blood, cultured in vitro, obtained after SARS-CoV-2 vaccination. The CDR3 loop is CASSQDGPLSTDTQYF. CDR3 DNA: TGCGCCAGCAGCCAAGATGGCCCCTTAAGCACAGATACGCAGTATTTT.